This T cell receptor (beta chain) was found in a study of blood T cell repertoires in COVID-19. Study-level background: T cells, B-cell-depleted T cells, or PBMCs supplied cDNA or gDNA.

Original processing methods: Amplification from reference gene primers served as the basis for estimated nucleated cell counts. TCRdb keeps only in-frame clones here, not all; method: immunoSEQ multiplex PCR. V, J and clone size were drawn from that table, and D and trimming were deduced from the DNA. Here the sample spans under 350,000 clones, just over 85% being singletons. In terms of age and location, participants ranged from about 18 to 95 years and lived in under 30 US areas. Which cohort a participant joined came from the clinical history participants gave. V gave up 2 bases and J gave up 3 bases, with 8 bases separating them. This CDR3 has 13 amino acids. CDR1 is SEHNR, CDR2 FQNEAQ, per germline (reference sequence).

This sequence originates from a woman between 35 and 50 years old with acute COVID-19. The sequenced sample consisted of PBMCs or T cells enriched from blood (not recorded which). The chain couples TRBV7-9 to TRBJ2-7, with D uncertain. DNA of the CDR3: TGTGCCAGCAGCTTAAGAACAGACTACGAGCAGTACTTC. This gives the protein CASSLRTDYEQYF.